The 21 T cell receptor beta chains below all came from one sample that was sequenced in a study of T cells in Graves' hyperthyroidism and ophthalmopathy. Amplification yielded TCR beta CDR3 regions, with RNA transcripts as the source. The HTBI primer set served for first-round RT-PCR of the TCR CDR3. TCRdb reanalysed the multiplex PCR reads using MiXCR and keeps one entry per CDR3 protein. Counted here are about 340,000 distinct CDR3 sequences, approximately 22% occurring once; the ten biggest clones make up around half. Sequencing was performed on blood. These receptors came from a woman in her forties or fifties with Graves' hyperthyroidism.

This clonotype was seen repeatedly, ten times or more. This chain joins TRBV10-3 and TRBJ2-1; TRBD2 aligns across 9 bases. V shed 10 bases and J 8 bases; nucleotides not matched to a gene: 6. Per the germline V gene, CDR1 is ENHRY and CDR2 is SYGVKD. CDR3 length: 12 residues. The CDR3 coding sequence is TGTGCCACCTCCGGGACTAGCTATGAGCAGTTCTTC. Protein product: CATSGTSYEQFF.

Many counts were recorded for this clonotype. The CDR3 coding sequence is TGTGCCAGCAGGGGGCTAAACAGGGCCAACGAGCAGTACTTC. It encodes CASRGLNRANEQYF. This chain connects TRBV2 to TRBJ2-7, with D possibly being TRBD1 (6 bases). This CDR3 is built from 14 residues. The germline CDR1 and CDR2 sequences are SNHLY and FYNNEI. V lost 6 bases and J lost 5, with 17 bases in between.

This clonotype was counted ten times or more. This chain links TRBV12-3 or TRBV12-4 with TRBJ2-7; no firm D call. This CDR3 region has 15 residues. V was pared by 3 bases and J by 3 bases, with 15 bases between. The CDR3: CASSLKRTWGYEQYF. The CDR3 DNA reads TGTGCCAGCAGTTTGAAACGGACCTGGGGCTACGAGCAGTACTTC.

This rearrangement joins TRBV20-1 to TRBJ2-1; possible D gene TRBD2, 6 bases. This CDR3 is built from 13 residues. Between the trimmed V and J ends, which lost 5 bases and 9 bases, there was a span of 17 bases. Per germline, CDR1 DFQATT and CDR2 SNEGSKA (reference sequence). CDR3 residues: CSAPPSLATEQFF. DNA of the CDR3: TGCAGTGCTCCTCCCTCACTAGCTACTGAGCAGTTCTTC.

This chain joins TRBV24-1 and TRBJ2-1, with TRBD1 matching over 9 bases. Trimming took 3 bases from V and 1 from J; bases not matched to a gene: 0. Germline V gene lookup returns CDR1 KGHDR and CDR2 SFDVKD. The CDR3 consists of 15 residues. The CDR3 loop reads CATSDDRGSYNEQFF. CDR3 DNA sequence: TGTGCCACCAGTGATGACAGGGGGTCCTACAATGAGCAGTTCTTC.

Details on this clonotype: This sequence may be a read error, since a much larger clone differs from it by one base. The rearrangement uses TRBV2 and TRBJ2-3; weak D call: TRBD2 (5 bases). This CDR3 region has 12 residues. CDR1 is SNHLY, CDR2 FYNNEI, per germline. The germline V and J ends were trimmed by 8 bases and 4 bases, with 10 bases remaining between them. The CDR3 loop is CASQDSADTQYF. The CDR3 DNA follows: TGTGCCAGCCAGGACTCCGCAGATACGCAGTATTTT.

This clonotype appeared many times. The chain uses TRBV28 and TRBJ2-7; the match to TRBD2 covers 13 bases. V lost 6 bases and J lost 3; bases outside the gene matches: 5. This CDR3 region has 15 residues. Germline lookup yields CDR1 MDHEN and CDR2 SYDVKM. Written as DNA, the CDR3 is TGTGCCAGCAGAAGCACTAGCGGGAGGGTCTACGAGCAGTACTTC. It specifies CASRSTSGRVYEQYF.

The CDR3 DNA follows: TGTGCCAGCAGTGGTAATTCCGGGAGCATATATGGCTACACCTTC. Protein product: CASSGNSGSIYGYTF. The chain couples TRBV25-1 to TRBJ1-2; no clear D gene. Trimming shortened V by 4 bases and J by 5 bases, and 17 bases separated the two germline ends. Germline CDR1 is MGHDK and CDR2 is SYGVNS. CDR3 length equals 15 residues.

This clonotype showed up many times. The chain recombines TRBV3-1 with TRBJ1-2; D is unresolved. CDR1 is LGHDT, CDR2 YNNKEL, per germline (reference sequence). The ends were cut back, 1 base at V and 4 bases at J, with 10 bases in the middle. The CDR3 has 14 residues. In DNA form, the CDR3 reads TGTGCCAGCAGCCAAGTGGCGGTAGGCTATGGCTACACCTTC. The encoded protein is CASSQVAVGYGYTF.

Points on this clonotype: A read error may be the cause here, since a much bigger clone is one base away. The rearrangement joins TRBV5-1 to TRBJ2-2, with D unclear. The V gene lost 1 base and the J gene lost 6 bases, with 4 bases spanning the gap. The CDR3 sequence is 12 residues long. Germline V gene sequence: CDR1 SGHRS, CDR2 YFSETQ. CDR3 DNA: TGCGCCAGCAGCTTGTCGGCCGGGGAGCTGTTTTTT. This encodes CASSLSAGELFF.

This clonotype appeared many times. V gene TRBV7-9 combines with J gene TRBJ2-1, with 7 bases lining up with TRBD2. Germline CDR1 reads SEHNR; CDR2 reads FQNEAQ (reference sequence). There are 13 residues in the CDR3. With 1 base clipped from V and 7 bases from J, the junction kept 1 base outside the gene matches. CDR3 nucleotides: TGTGCCAGCAGCTTAGGGGGAGGGAATGAGCAGTTCTTC. This sequence encodes CASSLGGGNEQFF.

This clonotype was seen at least ten times. J is TRBJ2-3 and V is TRBV30; D possibly corresponds to TRBD2 (6 bases). CDR1 GTSNPN and CDR2 SVGIG come from the germline V gene (reference sequence). Trimming cost V 6 bases and J 2 bases, with 9 bases left between them. The CDR3 covers 12 residues. The CDR3 DNA follows: TGTGCCTGTCGGGGGTACACAGATACGCAGTATTTT. Encoded protein: CACRGYTDTQYF.

Ten or more counts support this clonotype. The rearrangement links TRBV30 to TRBJ2-7; weak D call: TRBD2 (5 bases). The germline V and J ends were trimmed by 0 bases and 1 base, with 10 bases remaining between them. From germline, CDR1 is GTSNPN and CDR2 SVGIG (reference sequence). This CDR3 spans 14 amino acids. The CDR3 spells CAWSVSGGSYEQYF. The CDR3 region has the DNA TGTGCCTGGAGTGTATCGGGCGGGTCCTACGAGCAGTACTTC. Full variable domain (missing parts from reference TRBV30 and TRBJ2-7): SQTIHQWPATLVQPVGSPLSLECTVEGTSNPNLYWYRQAAGRGLQLLFYSVGIGQISSEVPQNLSASRPQDRQFILSSKKLLLSDSGFYLCAWSVSGGSYEQYFGPGTRLTVT.

This clonotype was seen at least ten times. This CDR3 is CATSRAEANSGANVLTF. The CDR3 nucleotides are TGTGCCACCAGCAGAGCGGAGGCCAACTCTGGGGCCAACGTCCTGACTTTC. The gene calls are TRBV15 and TRBJ2-6, with a possible D match to TRBD2 (5 bases). Trimming pared 1 base from V and 0 bases from J, leaving 10 bases between. CDR1 is LNHNV and CDR2 is YYDKDF in the germline V gene (reference sequence). This CDR3 has 17 amino acids.

Concerning this clonotype: A clone one base away is much larger, so this may be a read error. The gene calls are TRBV4-1 and TRBJ1-3, with 9 nucleotides matching TRBD1. In germline, CDR1 is MGHRA, CDR2 YSYEKL. The CDR3 contains 15 residues. The CDR3 nucleotides read TGCGCCAGCAGCCACCTACAGGGGGCTGGAAACACCACATATTTT. The encoded protein is CASSHLQGAGNTTYF.

This clonotype has only a few counts. The rearrangement uses TRBV2 and TRBJ1-3, with D uncertain. Germline CDR1 reads SNHLY; CDR2 reads FYNNEI. With 2 bases removed from V and 1 base from J, the gap between germline ends came to 6 bases. The CDR3 has 14 amino acids. Here the CDR3 reads CASSESGSGNTIYF. The CDR3 DNA follows: TGTGCCAGCAGTGAATCAGGATCTGGAAACACCATATATTTT.

This clonotype was detected ten times or more. This rearrangement joins TRBV6-1 to TRBJ2-3, with D uncertain. CDR1 and CDR2 from the germline V gene are MNHNS and SASEGT. V was cut by 7 bases and J by 0 bases, with 11 bases left in between. The CDR3 has 14 residues. The CDR3 reads CASNKGSSTDTQYF. The CDR3, as DNA: TGTGCCAGCAATAAGGGCTCCAGCACAGATACGCAGTATTTT.

The rearrangement uses TRBV12-3 or TRBV12-4 and TRBJ1-2; D unclear. V was clipped by 1 base and J by 7 bases, with 13 bases between them. The CDR3 totals 14 residues. The CDR3 is CASSLGQLRTGYTF. The CDR3 bases are TGTGCCAGCAGTTTAGGGCAACTGCGCACTGGCTACACCTTC.

The genes are TRBV12-3 or TRBV12-4 and TRBJ2-7; maybe TRBD1 (6 bases). V was pared by 5 bases and J by 3 bases, with 14 bases between. The CDR3 sequence is 14 residues long. The CDR3 DNA reads TGTGCCAGCAGTCCCAAAGGACAGTACTACGAGCAGTACTTC. It specifies CASSPKGQYYEQYF.

Points on this clonotype: A much bigger clone sits one base away, suggesting this may be a read error. The chain uses TRBV30 and TRBJ1-4; D unresolved. Deletions cut 1 base from V and 6 bases from J, with 3 bases between. The CDR3 is 11 residues long. Germline V CDR1 and CDR2: GTSNPN, SVGIG (reference sequence). The CDR3 sequence is CAWSGDEKLFF. The CDR3 nucleotides are TGTGCCTGGAGTGGGGATGAAAAACTGTTTTTT.

The chain uses TRBV6-6 and TRBJ2-7, with 9 bases identical to TRBD2. This CDR3 contains 17 residues. J was trimmed by 0 bases and V by 0 bases; bases with no gene match: 6. Germline V CDR1 and CDR2: MNHNY, SVGAGI (reference sequence). The DNA of the CDR3 is TGTGCCAGCAGTTACTCTGCGACTAGCGGATACTCCTACGAGCAGTACTTC. Translation gives CASSYSATSGYSYEQYF.